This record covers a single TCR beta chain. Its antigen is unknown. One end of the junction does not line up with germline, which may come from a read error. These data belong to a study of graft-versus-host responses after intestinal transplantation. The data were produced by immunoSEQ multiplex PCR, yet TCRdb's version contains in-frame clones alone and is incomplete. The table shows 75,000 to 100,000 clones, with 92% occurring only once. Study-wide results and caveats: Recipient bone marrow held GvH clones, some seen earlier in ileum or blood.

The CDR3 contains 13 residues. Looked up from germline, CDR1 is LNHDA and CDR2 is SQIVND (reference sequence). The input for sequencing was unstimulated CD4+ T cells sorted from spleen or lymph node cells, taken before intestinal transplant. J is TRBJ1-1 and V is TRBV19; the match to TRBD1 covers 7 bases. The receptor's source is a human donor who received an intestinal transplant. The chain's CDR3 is CASRIDRDTEAFF. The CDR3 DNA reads TGTGCCAGTAGAATAGACAGGGACACTGAAGCTTTCTTT.